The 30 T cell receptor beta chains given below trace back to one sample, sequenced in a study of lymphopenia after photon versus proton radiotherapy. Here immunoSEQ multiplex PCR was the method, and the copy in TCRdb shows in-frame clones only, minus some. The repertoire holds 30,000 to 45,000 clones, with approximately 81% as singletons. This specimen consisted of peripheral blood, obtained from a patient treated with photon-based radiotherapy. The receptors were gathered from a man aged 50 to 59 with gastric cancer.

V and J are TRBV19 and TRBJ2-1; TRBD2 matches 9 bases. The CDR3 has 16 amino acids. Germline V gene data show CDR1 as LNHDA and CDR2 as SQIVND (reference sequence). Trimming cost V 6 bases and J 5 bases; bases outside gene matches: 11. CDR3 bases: TGTGCCAGTAGCCCAACGACCCTAGCGGGAAACAATGAGCAGTTCTTC. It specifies CASSPTTLAGNNEQFF.

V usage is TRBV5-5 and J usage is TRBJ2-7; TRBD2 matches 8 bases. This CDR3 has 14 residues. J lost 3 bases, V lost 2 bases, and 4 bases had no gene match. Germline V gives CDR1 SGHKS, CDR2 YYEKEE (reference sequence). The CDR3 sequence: CASSFVAGNYEQYF. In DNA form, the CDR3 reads TGTGCCAGCAGCTTTGTAGCGGGGAACTACGAGCAGTACTTC.

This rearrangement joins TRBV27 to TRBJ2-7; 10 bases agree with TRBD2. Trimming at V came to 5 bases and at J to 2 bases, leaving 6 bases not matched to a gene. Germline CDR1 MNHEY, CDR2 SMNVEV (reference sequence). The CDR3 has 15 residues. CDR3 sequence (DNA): TGTGCCAGCAGTCGGCGGACTAGCGGACCCTACGAGCAGTACTTC. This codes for CASSRRTSGPYEQYF.

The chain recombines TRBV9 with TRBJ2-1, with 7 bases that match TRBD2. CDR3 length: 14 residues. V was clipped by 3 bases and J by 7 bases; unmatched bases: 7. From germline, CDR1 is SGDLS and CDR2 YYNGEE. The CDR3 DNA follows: TGTGCCAGCAGCGCAACTGGCGGGAGTAATGAGCAGTTCTTC. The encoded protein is CASSATGGSNEQFF.

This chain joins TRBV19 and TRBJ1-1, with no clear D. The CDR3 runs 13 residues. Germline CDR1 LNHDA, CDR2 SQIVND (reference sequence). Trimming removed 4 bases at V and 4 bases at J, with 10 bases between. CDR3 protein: CASSTGFGTEAFF. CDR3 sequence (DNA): TGTGCCAGTAGTACGGGGTTCGGCACTGAAGCTTTCTTT.

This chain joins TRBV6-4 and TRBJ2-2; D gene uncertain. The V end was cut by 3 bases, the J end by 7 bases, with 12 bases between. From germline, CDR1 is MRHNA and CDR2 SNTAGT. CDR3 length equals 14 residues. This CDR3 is CASSEEVEGGELFF. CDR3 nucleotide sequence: TGTGCCAGCAGTGAAGAGGTGGAAGGCGGGGAGCTGTTTTTT.

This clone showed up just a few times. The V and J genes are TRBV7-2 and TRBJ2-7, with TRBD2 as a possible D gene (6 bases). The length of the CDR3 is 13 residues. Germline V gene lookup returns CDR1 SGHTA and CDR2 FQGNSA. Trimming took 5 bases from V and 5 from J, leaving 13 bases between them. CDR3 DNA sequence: TGTGCCAGCAGCGGCGGACTATCCCACGAGCAGTACTTC. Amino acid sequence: CASSGGLSHEQYF.

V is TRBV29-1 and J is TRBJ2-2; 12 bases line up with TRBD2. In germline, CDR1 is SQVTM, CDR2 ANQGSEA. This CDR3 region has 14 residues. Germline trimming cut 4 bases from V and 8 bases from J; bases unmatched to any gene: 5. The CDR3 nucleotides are TGCAGCGTTGGGACTAGCGGGATATCGGGGGAGCTGTTTTTT. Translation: CSVGTSGISGELFF.

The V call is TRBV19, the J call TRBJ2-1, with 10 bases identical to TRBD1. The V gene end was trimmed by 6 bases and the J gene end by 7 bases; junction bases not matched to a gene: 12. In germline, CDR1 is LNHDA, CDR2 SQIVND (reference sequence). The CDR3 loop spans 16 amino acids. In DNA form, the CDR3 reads TGTGCCAGTAGGGGGCCTCGGGACAGGGGCGAGAATGAGCAGTTCTTC. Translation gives CASRGPRDRGENEQFF.

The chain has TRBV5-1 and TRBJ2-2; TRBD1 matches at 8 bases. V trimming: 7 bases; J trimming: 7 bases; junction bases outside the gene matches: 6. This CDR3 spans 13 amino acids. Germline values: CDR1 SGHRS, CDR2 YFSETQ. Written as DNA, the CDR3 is TGCGCCAGCGGCGGACAGGGCATCGGGGAGCTGTTTTTT. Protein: CASGGQGIGELFF. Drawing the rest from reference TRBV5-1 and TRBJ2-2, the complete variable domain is KAGVTQTPRYLIKTRGQQVTLSCSPISGHRSVSWYQQTPGQGLQFLFEYFSETQRNKGNFPGRFSGRQFSNSRSEMNVSTLELGDSALYLCASGGQGIGELFFGEGSRLTVL.

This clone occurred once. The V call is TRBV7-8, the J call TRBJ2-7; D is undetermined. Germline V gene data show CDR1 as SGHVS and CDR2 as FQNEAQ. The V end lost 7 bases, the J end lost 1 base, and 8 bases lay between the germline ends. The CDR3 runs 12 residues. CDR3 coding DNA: TGTGCCAGCACCCCGGTGTCCTACGAGCAGTACTTC. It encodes CASTPVSYEQYF.

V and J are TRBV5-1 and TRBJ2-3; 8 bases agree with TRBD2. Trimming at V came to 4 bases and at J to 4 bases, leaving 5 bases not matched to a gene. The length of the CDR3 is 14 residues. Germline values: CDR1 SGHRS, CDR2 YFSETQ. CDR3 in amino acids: CASSPGLAADTQYF. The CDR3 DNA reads TGCGCCAGCAGCCCCGGACTAGCTGCAGATACGCAGTATTTT.

CDR3 amino acids: CASSLGLAPDTQYF. CDR3 DNA sequence: TGTGCCAGTAGTCTCGGACTAGCCCCAGATACGCAGTATTTT. The chain recombines TRBV19 with TRBJ2-3, with TRBD2 identical over 8 bases. There are 14 residues in the CDR3. Germline assignment: CDR1 LNHDA and CDR2 SQIVND (reference sequence). V lost 5 bases and J lost 4; bases outside the gene matches: 5.

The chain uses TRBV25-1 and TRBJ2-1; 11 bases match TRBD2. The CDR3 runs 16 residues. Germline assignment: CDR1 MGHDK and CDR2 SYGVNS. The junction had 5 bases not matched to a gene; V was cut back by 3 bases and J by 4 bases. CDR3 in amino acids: CASSDGRLAGYNEQFF. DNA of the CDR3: TGTGCCAGCAGTGATGGAAGACTAGCGGGGTACAATGAGCAGTTCTTC.

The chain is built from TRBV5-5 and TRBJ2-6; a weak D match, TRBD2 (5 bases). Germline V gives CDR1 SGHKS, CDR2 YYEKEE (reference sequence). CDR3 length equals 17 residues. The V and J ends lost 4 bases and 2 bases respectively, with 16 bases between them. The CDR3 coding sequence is TGTGCCAGCAGCCGTGAGGCGGGTTCTACTGGGGCCAACGTCCTGACTTTC. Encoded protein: CASSREAGSTGANVLTF.

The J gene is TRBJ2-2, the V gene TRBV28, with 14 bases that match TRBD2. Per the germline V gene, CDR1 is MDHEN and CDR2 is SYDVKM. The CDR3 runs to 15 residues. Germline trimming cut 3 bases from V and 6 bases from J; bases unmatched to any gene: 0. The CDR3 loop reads CASSLTSGRAGELFF. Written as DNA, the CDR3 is TGTGCCAGCAGTTTGACTAGCGGGAGGGCCGGGGAGCTGTTTTTT.

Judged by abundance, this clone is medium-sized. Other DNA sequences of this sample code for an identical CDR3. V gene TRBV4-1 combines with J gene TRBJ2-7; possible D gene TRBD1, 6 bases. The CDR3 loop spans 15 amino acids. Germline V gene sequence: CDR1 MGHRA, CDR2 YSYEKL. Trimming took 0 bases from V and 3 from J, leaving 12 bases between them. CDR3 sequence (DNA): TGCGCCAGCAGCCAAGATAGTAGAGGGGGCTACGAGCAGTACTTC. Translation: CASSQDSRGGYEQYF.

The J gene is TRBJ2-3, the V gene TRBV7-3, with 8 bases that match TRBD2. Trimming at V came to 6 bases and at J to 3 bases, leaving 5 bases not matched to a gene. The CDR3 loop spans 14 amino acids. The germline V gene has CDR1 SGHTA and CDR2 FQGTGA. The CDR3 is CASSSGGPTDTQYF. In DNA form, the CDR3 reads TGTGCCAGCAGTTCGGGGGGGCCGACAGATACGCAGTATTTT.

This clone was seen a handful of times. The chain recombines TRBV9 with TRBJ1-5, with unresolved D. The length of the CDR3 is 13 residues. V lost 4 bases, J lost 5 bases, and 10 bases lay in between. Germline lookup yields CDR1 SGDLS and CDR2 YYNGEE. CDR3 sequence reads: CASSKAPHQPQHF. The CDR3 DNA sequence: TGTGCCAGCAGCAAGGCCCCCCATCAGCCCCAGCATTTT.

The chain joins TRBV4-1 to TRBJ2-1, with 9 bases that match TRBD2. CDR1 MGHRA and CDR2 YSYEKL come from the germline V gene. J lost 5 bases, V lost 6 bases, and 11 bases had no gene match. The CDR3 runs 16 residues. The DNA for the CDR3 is TGCGCCAGCAGATCAGTAGCGGGAGCTCAGGACAATGAGCAGTTCTTC. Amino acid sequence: CASRSVAGAQDNEQFF.

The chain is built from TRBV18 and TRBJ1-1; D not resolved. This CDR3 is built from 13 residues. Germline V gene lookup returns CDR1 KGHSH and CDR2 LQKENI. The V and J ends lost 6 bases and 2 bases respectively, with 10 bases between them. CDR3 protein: CASSLQINTEAFF. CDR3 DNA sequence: TGTGCCAGCTCGCTACAGATAAACACTGAAGCTTTCTTT.

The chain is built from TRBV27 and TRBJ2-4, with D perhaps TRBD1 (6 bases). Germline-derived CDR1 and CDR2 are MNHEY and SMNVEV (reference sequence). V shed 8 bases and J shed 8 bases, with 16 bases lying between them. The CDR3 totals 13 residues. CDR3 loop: CASALWPGDIQYF. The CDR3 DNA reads TGTGCCAGCGCCCTCTGGCCAGGGGACATTCAGTACTTC.

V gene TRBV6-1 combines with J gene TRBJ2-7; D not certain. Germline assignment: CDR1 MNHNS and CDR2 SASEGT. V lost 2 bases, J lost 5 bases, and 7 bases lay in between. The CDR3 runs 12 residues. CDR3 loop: CASSEKGDEQYF. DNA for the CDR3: TGTGCCAGCAGTGAAAAGGGCGACGAGCAGTACTTC.

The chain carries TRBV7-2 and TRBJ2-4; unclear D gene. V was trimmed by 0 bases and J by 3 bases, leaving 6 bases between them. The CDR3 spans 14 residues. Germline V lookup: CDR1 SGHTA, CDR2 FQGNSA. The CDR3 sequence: CASSLAAVKNIQYF. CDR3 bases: TGTGCCAGCAGCTTAGCGGCAGTCAAAAACATTCAGTACTTC.

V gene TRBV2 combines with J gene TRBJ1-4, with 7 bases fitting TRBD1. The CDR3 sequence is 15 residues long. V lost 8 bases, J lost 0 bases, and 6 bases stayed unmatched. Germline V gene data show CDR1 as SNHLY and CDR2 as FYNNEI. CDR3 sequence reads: CASLTGDSTNEKLFF. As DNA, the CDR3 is TGTGCCAGCCTTACAGGGGACTCAACTAATGAAAAACTGTTTTTT.

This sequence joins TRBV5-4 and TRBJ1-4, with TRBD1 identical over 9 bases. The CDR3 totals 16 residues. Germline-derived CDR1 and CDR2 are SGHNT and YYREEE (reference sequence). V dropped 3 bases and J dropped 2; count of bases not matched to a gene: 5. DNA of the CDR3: TGTGCCAGCAGCTCGGGGGACAGGGCTACTAATGAAAAACTGTTTTTT. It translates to CASSSGDRATNEKLFF.

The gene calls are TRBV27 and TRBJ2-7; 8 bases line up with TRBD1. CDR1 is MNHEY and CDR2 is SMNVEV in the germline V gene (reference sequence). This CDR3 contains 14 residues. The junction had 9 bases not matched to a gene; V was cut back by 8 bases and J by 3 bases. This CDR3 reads CASGRPGQDYEQYF. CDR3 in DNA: TGTGCCAGCGGACGACCGGGACAGGACTACGAGCAGTACTTC.

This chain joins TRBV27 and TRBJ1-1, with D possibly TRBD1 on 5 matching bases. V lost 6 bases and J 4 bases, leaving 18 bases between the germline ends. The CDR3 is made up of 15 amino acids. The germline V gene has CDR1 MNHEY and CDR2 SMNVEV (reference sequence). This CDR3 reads CASRVPGRRGTEAFF. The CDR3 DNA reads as TGTGCCAGCAGAGTCCCCGGGAGGAGGGGCACTGAAGCTTTCTTT.

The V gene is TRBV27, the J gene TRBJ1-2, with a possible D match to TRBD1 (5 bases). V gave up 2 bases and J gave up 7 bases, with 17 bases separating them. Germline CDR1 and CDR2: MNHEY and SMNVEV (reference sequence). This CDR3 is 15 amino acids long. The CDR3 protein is CASSLLGPGTGGYTF. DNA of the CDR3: TGTGCCAGCAGTTTACTGGGACCCGGGACGGGTGGCTACACCTTC.

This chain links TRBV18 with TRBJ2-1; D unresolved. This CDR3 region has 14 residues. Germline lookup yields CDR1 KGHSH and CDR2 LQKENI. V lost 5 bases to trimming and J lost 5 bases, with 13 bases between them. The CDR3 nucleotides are TGTGCCAGCTCAAGGATCGCCGGAGACAATGAGCAGTTCTTC. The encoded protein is CASSRIAGDNEQFF.